This T cell receptor (beta chain) was recorded in a study of control samples from healthy donors and cancer patients. Germline V gene lookup returns CDR1 SNHLY and CDR2 FYNNEI. This CDR3 is built from 14 residues. The protocol was immunoSEQ multiplex PCR, while the TCRdb copy is restricted to in-frame clones and leaves out a portion. The table includes tens of thousands of clones, about 85% detected once. This clone was picked up a small number of times. One end of the junction varies from germline; a read error may be responsible. V gene TRBV2 combines with J gene TRBJ2-3; no clear D. Sequences were obtained from blood. The receptor's source is a man aged 25 to 40 in good health. This chain's CDR3 is CASSGHPAPDTQYF. The CDR3 bases are TGTGCCAGTAGTGGCCACCCTGCCCCAGATACGCAGTATTTT.